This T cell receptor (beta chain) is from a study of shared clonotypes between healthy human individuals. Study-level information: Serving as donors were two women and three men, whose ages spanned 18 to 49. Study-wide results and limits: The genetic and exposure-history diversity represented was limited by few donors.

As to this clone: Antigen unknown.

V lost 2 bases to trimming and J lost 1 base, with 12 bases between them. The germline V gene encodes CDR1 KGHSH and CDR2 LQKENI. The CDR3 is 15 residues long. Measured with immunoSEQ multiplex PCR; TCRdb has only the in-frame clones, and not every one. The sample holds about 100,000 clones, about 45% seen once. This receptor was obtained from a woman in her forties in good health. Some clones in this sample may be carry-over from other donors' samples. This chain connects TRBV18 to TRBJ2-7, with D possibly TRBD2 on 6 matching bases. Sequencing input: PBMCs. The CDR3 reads CASSPTGTPSYEQYF. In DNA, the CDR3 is TGTGCCAGCTCACCAACCGGGACTCCGTCCTACGAGCAGTACTTC.